What follows describes a single T cell receptor beta chain. The V gene's germline CDR1 is SGHAT and CDR2 FQNNGV. The length of the CDR3 is 19 residues. The V and J ends lost 5 bases and 2 bases, in that order; junction bases with no gene match: 15. The sample belongs to a study of OX40 agonist ivuxolimab in advanced cancers. Profiled with immunoSEQ multiplex PCR; TCRdb holds only in-frame clones, not every one. This sample yields 20,000 to 30,000 clones, of which about nine tenths are seen a single time; 45% to 50% belongs to the top ten. This TCR was recovered from an adult with an advanced solid tumor such as melanoma, head and neck, liver or kidney cancer. The material sequenced was CD4+ or CD8+ T cells sorted from blood, taken in a trial of the OX40 agonist ivuxolimab. This chain uses TRBV11-2 with TRBJ2-6, with 7 bases that match TRBD1. Written as DNA, the CDR3 is TGTGCCAGCAGCCCAGGGTGGGGGTTGACAGGGCCTGGGGCCAACGTCCTGACTTTC. It encodes CASSPGWGLTGPGANVLTF.